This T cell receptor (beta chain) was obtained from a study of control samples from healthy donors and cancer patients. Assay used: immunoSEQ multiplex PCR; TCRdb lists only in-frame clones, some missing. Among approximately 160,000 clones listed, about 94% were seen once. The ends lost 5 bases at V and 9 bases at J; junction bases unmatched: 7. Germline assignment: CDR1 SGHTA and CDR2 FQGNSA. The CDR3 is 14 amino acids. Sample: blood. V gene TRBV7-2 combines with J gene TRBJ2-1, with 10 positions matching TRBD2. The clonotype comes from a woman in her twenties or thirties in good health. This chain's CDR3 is CASSTLAGEVEQFF. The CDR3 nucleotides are TGTGCCAGCAGCACCCTAGCGGGAGAGGTTGAGCAGTTCTTC.